Listed below are T cell receptor beta chains from one sample, sequenced in a study of vaccination and CD4 T cells after COVID-19. From the PCR reads, TCRdb called clonotypes with MiXCR, one entry per CDR3 protein. Among 15,000 to 20,000 distinct CDR3 sequences listed, 55% to 60% were seen once. For these receptors, no antigen is known. Sequences were obtained from CD4+ T cells from blood, cultured in vitro. Every receptor here comes from a human donor who had recovered from COVID-19. CDR3s include the opening cysteine and the closing phenylalanine or tryptophan. A D gene is named only where the DNA matches it firmly. Clone sizes are given selectively: once, few, many, or a class where the clone is expanded.

J gene | V gene | clone size | D gene | CDR3 DNA | CDR3 protein
TRBJ1-1 | TRBV6-2/TRBV6-3 | - | - | TGTGCCAGCAGTTTGGATTTCGAGGGAGGAGCTTTCTTT | CASSLDFEGGAFF
TRBJ2-1 | TRBV7-8 | - | TRBD2 | TGTGCCAGCAGCTCCTCCCCTAGCGGGAGGGCCCTACAGGGCAATGAGCAGTTCTTC | CASSSSPSGRALQGNEQFF
TRBJ1-1 | TRBV14 | - | - | TGTGCCAGCAGCCAAGCGGGTCCGGTTGGAGCTTTCTTT | CASSQAGPVGAFF
TRBJ1-2 | TRBV27 | few | - | TGTGCCAGCACGACCTACAGGTTCGAGAACTATGGCTACACCTTC | CASTTYRFENYGYTF
TRBJ1-2 | TRBV29-1 | - | - | TGCAGCGTTGAAAGGACACCAGGGGCAAGGGGCTACACCTTC | CSVERTPGARGYTF
TRBJ1-2 | TRBV28 | - | - | TGTGCCAGCAGTTGGGTGGAGTATGGCTACACCTTC | CASSWVEYGYTF
TRBJ2-7 | TRBV25-1 | - | - | TGTGCCAGCAGTGTCTACTACGAGCAGTACTTC | CASSVYYEQYF
TRBJ2-7 | TRBV30 | - | TRBD2 | TGTGCCTGGAGCCTCTTATTCGGGACTAGCGGGGCATTGGACCCCTACGAGCAGTACTTC | CAWSLLFGTSGALDPYEQYF
TRBJ2-7 | TRBV10-3 | - | - | TGTGCCATCAGTGACCCGCCGGAGGTAGCGGAGCAGTACTTC | CAISDPPEVAEQYF
TRBJ2-5 | TRBV30 | - | TRBD2 | TGTGCCTGTCGAGCAGCGGGGGGACAAGAGACCCAGTACTTC | CACRAAGGQETQYF
TRBJ1-1 | TRBV2 | few | - | TGTGCCAGCAGGCCCTCACAGGGCACTGAAGCTTTCTTT | CASRPSQGTEAFF
TRBJ2-5 | TRBV19 | - | - | TGTGCCAGTGGGTTTGAGACCCAGTACTTC | CASGFETQYF
TRBJ2-7 | TRBV28 | - | TRBD2 | TGTGCCAGCGTACCGGGACTAGCGCTCTCCTACGAGCAGTACTTC | CASVPGLALSYEQYF
TRBJ1-1 | TRBV19 | - | - | TGTGCCAGTAGAGACAGGCTGAACACTGAAGCTTTCTTT | CASRDRLNTEAFF
TRBJ1-5 | TRBV15 | few | - | TGTGCCACCAGCAGAGAGTCAGGGAAGCAGCCCCAGCATTTT | CATSRESGKQPQHF
TRBJ2-1 | TRBV5-4 | - | - | TGTGCCAGCAGCCCTGGTGGAGGGATTGAGCAGTTCTTC | CASSPGGGIEQFF
TRBJ1-6 | TRBV7-9 | - | - | TGTGCCAGCAGCTTCCGACAGGAATCGGGGTATAATTCACCCCTCCACTTT | CASSFRQESGYNSPLHF
TRBJ2-1 | TRBV2 | - | - | TGTGCCAGCAGTGAAGCGTATACTTACAATGAGCAGTTCTTC | CASSEAYTYNEQFF
TRBJ1-1 | TRBV21-1 | - | - | TGTGCCAGCAGAGGGACCTACCCTGGGAACACTGAAGCTTTCTTT | CASRGTYPGNTEAFF
TRBJ1-2 | TRBV20-1 | few | - | TGCAGTGCTAGAGACCTCGGGGGGGTGAGCTATGGCTACACCTTC | CSARDLGGVSYGYTF
TRBJ1-1 | TRBV5-1 | - | TRBD1 | TGCGCCAGCAGCCCGGACAGGGTGAACACTGAAGCTTTCTTT | CASSPDRVNTEAFF
TRBJ1-1 | TRBV7-9 | - | - | TGTGCCAGCAGCTTAGCACAACAAGGTGAAGCTTTCTTT | CASSLAQQGEAFF
TRBJ2-5 | TRBV5-1 | - | TRBD2 | TGCGCCAGCAGCCGAGAGCGGGGGCAGGAGACCCAGTACTTC | CASSRERGQETQYF
TRBJ1-2 | TRBV4-1 | few | - | TGCGCCAGCAGCCAAGAAGTATGGGGGAGCGGTGGCTACACCTTC | CASSQEVWGSGGYTF
TRBJ2-3 | TRBV11-3 | once | - | TGTGCCAGCAGCTTGGGAGATACGCAGTATTTT | CASSLGDTQYF
TRBJ2-5 | TRBV10-3 | - | - | TGTGCCCCAGGGGCAGGGCCTCGAAGAGAGACCCAGTACTTC | CAPGAGPRRETQYF
TRBJ1-1 | TRBV2 | - | TRBD1 | TGTGCCAGCAGTGCCTGGACAGGGAGAGCTGAAGCTTTCTTT | CASSAWTGRAEAFF
TRBJ1-2 | TRBV5-1 | few | TRBD1 | TGCGCCAGCAGCTTGGCGACCAGGGGGCGCGGAAGCTACACCTTC | CASSLATRGRGSYTF
TRBJ2-2 | TRBV11-2 | - | - | TGTGCCAGCACCTCTCGTCTCGGCACCGGGGAGCTGTTTTTT | CASTSRLGTGELFF
TRBJ2-7 | TRBV10-3 | - | TRBD1 | TGTGCCATCAGCAGCACAGGGGGCTTTGACGAGCAGTACTTC | CAISSTGGFDEQYF
TRBJ2-6 | TRBV6-5 | - | - | TGTGCCAGCAGTTGGGCGGGCCTCATCTCTGGGGCCAACGTCCTGGCTTTC | CASSWAGLISGANVLAF
TRBJ2-3 | TRBV20-1 | - | - | TGCAGTGCTAGAGATCTAAGGGGGAGCACAGATACGCAGTATTTT | CSARDLRGSTDTQYF
TRBJ2-5 | TRBV6-1 | - | - | TGTGCCAGCAGTGAAAGCGAGGCGGTCCGGGGGACCCAGTACTTC | CASSESEAVRGTQYF
TRBJ2-1 | TRBV11-2 | few | - | TGTGCCAGCAGCTTACTACCGGGTAGCGGTGAGCAGTTCTTC | CASSLLPGSGEQFF
TRBJ1-1 | TRBV11-3 | few | - | TGTGCCAGCAGCTTCACCACCGGGACAGAAGCTTTCTTT | CASSFTTGTEAFF
TRBJ2-2 | TRBV2 | - | TRBD2 | TGTGCCAGCAGTCAATGGGGACTAGCGGGAACGGTCGGGGAGCTGTTTTTT | CASSQWGLAGTVGELFF
TRBJ1-5 | TRBV10-3 | - | - | TGTGCCATCAGTGAGTCAGGAGGAGATCAGCCCCAGCATTTT | CAISESGGDQPQHF
TRBJ1-1 | TRBV7-9 | - | TRBD1 | TGTGCCAGCAGCTCCCCCGGGACAGGGAGCACTGAAGCTTTCTTT | CASSSPGTGSTEAFF
TRBJ2-1 | TRBV20-1 | once | - | TGCAGTGCTAGACCTCCTTGGACTGGCTACAATGAGCAGTTCTTC | CSARPPWTGYNEQFF
TRBJ2-5 | TRBV6-5 | few | - | TGTGCCAGCAGTTACCCTGTGAGGGAAGAGACCCAGTACTTC | CASSYPVREETQYF
TRBJ1-2 | TRBV7-9 | - | TRBD1 | TGTGCCAGCAGCCGCCTAACGGGGACAGGGATTATCTATGGCTACACCTTC | CASSRLTGTGIIYGYTF
TRBJ2-7 | TRBV20-1 | - | - | TGCAGTGCTAGAGATCCCCCGGAGCAGTACTTC | CSARDPPEQYF
TRBJ1-1 | TRBV11-2 | - | - | TGTGCCAGCAGCTTCCTGACAGGCAGCGGGACTGAAGCTTTCTTT | CASSFLTGSGTEAFF
TRBJ1-3 | TRBV7-6 | - | - | TGTGCCAGCAGCCCGACAACACTCTCTGGAAACACCATATATTTT | CASSPTTLSGNTIYF
TRBJ1-4 | TRBV6-1 | - | - | TGTGCCAGCAGCTTTGTCCACACCAGAGAAAAACTGTTTTTT | CASSFVHTREKLFF